This entry features one T cell receptor (beta chain) sequence. The target antigen is unknown. The sample is drawn from a study of OX40 agonist ivuxolimab in advanced cancers. Notes on the study in general: Averaged across samples, CD8+ T cells carried more expanded clones than CD4+ did.

Only in-frame clones appear in the TCRdb table, and some are missing; sequencing was by immunoSEQ multiplex PCR. The sample gives fewer than 45,000 clones, approximately 86% of which show up once; around 2.9% is in the top ten. CDR1 is SGHNT, CDR2 YYREEE, per germline (reference sequence). V was cut by 0 bases and J by 6 bases, with 21 bases left in between. CDR3 length: 17 residues. Sequences were derived from CD4+ or CD8+ T cells sorted from blood, sampled in a trial of the OX40 agonist ivuxolimab. The TCR originated in an adult with an advanced solid tumor such as melanoma, head and neck, liver or kidney cancer. The chain employs TRBV5-4 and TRBJ1-1; TRBD1 is a possible D gene (6 bases). In DNA form, the CDR3 reads TGTGCCAGCAGCTTGGACCCCACCAGGGGTACGAATCCTGAAGCTTTCTTT. It encodes CASSLDPTRGTNPEAFF.